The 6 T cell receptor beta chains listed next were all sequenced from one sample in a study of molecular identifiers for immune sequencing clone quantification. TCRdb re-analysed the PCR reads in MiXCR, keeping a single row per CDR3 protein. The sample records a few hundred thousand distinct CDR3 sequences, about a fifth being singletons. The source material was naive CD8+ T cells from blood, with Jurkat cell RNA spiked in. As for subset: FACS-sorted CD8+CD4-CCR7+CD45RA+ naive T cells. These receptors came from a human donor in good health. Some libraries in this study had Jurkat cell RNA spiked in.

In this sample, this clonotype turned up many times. The CDR3 loop reads CASSTGTGGYAGELFF. The DNA for the CDR3 is TGTGCCAGCAGCACCGGGACAGGGGGCTACGCCGGGGAGCTGTTTTTT. The chain has TRBV7-9 and TRBJ2-2, with 12 bases lining up with TRBD1. CDR3 length equals 16 residues. The germline gives CDR1 SEHNR, CDR2 FQNEAQ (reference sequence). Germline trimming cut 5 bases from V and 6 bases from J; bases unmatched to any gene: 7.

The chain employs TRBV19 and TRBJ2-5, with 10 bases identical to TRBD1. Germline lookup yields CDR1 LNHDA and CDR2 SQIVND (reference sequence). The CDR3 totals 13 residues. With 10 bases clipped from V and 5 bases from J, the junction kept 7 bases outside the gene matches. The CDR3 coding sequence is TGTGCCACCGGGGACAGGGGTGCCGAGACCCAGTACTTC. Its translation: CATGDRGAETQYF.

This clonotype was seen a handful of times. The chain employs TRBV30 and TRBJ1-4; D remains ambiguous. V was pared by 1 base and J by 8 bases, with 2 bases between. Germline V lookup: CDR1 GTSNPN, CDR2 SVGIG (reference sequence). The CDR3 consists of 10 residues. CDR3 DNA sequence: TGTGCCTGGAGTGGCGAAAAACTGTTTTTT. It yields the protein CAWSGEKLFF.

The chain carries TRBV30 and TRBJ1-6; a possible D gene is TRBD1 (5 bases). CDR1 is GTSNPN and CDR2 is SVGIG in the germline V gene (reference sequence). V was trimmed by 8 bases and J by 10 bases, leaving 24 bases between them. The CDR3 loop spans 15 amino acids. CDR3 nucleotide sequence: TGTGCCCGGAAGAGGGGACCGGGAGAGGGGTCACCCCTCCACTTT. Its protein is CARKRGPGEGSPLHF.

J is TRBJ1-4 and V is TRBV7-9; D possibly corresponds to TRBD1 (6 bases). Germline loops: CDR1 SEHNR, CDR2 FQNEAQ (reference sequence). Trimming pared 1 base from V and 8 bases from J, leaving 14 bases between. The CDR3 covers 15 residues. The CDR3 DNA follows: TGTGCCAGCAGCTTAGAGGCAGGGGTTAGGGAAAAACTGTTTTTT. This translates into CASSLEAGVREKLFF.

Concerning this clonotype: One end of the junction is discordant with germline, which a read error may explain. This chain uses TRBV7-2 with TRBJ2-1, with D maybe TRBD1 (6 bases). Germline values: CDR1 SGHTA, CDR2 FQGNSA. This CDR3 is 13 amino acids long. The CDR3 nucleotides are TGTGCCAGCAACTTAGACAGGCTTCCTGAGCAGTTCTTC. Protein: CASNLDRLPEQFF.